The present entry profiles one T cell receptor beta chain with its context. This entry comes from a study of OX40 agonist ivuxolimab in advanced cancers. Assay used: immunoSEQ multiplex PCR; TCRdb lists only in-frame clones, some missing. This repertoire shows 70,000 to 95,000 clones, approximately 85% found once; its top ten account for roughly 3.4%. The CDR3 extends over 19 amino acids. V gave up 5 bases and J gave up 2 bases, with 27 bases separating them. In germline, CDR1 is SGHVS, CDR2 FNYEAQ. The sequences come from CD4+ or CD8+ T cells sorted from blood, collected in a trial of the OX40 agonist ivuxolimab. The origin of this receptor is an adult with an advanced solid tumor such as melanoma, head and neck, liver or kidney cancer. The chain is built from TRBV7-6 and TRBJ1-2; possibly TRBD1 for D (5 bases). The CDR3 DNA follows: TGTGCCAGCAGCCTGGGATCTTTTAGACCCGACAGTGCAAACTATGGCTACACCTTC. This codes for CASSLGSFRPDSANYGYTF.